This T cell receptor (beta chain) was found in a study of T cell responses to AZD1222 COVID-19 vaccine. V dropped 6 bases and J dropped 7 bases, with 16 bases sitting between them. Per germline, CDR1 LNHDA and CDR2 SQIVND (reference sequence). The CDR3 has 15 amino acids. Only in-frame clones appear in the TCRdb table, and some are missing; sequencing was by immunoSEQ multiplex PCR. The table shows approximately 110,000 clones, with about nine tenths occurring only once. A word on this clone: The target antigen is unknown.

Study conclusions and caveats: Seropositive status at baseline applied to only six AZD1222 recipients. Rises in breadth and depth of Spike-specific TCRs came after two AZD1222 doses. Epitopes outside B.1.351 and B.1.1.7 mutated regions reportedly drew nearly half of spike TCRs.

The chain couples TRBV19 to TRBJ1-6, with a possible D match to TRBD1 (6 bases). The clonotype was recovered from an adult in good health. This sample comprised peripheral blood, obtained on day 0 of AZD1222 vaccination. CDR3: CASRTDAGVNSPLHF. The DNA of the CDR3 is TGTGCCAGTAGGACTGACGCAGGGGTAAATTCACCCCTCCACTTT.